This T cell receptor beta chain was identified during a study of cytomegalovirus exposure and HLA in healthy donors (dated by TCRdb to 2016 to 2017). With respect to the entire study: According to an earlier analysis of several hundred of the donors, 150 million to 200 million T cells yielded roughly 110 million unique TCR beta sequences and approximately 300 Gb of sequence data. HLA typing included class I and class II loci at four-digit resolution. The aim of the study was to test whether cataloging public T cell receptors could identify signatures of past pathogen exposure. The number of typed donors differed by locus: about 629-630 for A, B, C, DRB1 and DQB1; about 520 for DQA1; approximately 600 for DPA1; and around 450 for DPB1. Rather than using new phenotypic data, the later analysis identified candidate immune exposures from TCR beta sequences and from how often those sequences occurred across donors. An early release covering roughly 600 HLA-typed donors comprised 250 to 350 gigabases of sequencing data and around 80 million unique TCR sequences. Donor age, sex, ethnicity and CMV serostatus were collected together with the repertoire data. To decide whether each TCR beta V gene segment behaved as functional or pseudogenic, an earlier analysis of fewer than 750 of the donors relied on high-throughput TCR beta sequencing. To study patterns of TCR occurrence, a later analysis re-analyzed previously published TCR beta repertoires from hundreds of donors and added high-resolution HLA genotyping. The study profiled the T cell repertoires of more than 500 subjects by immunosequencing and related them to cytomegalovirus serostatus. Several DR-DQ haplotypes were treated as single units for association and clustering because of strong linkage in the cohort. Among roughly 400 genotyped donors of the cohort, an average of around 250,000 unique TCR beta nucleotide sequences was sequenced per donor, of which about 20% were non-productive. All discovery cohort repertoires had been generated using a single sequencing platform. Along with the approximately 700-subject first cohort, a separate validation cohort of over 90 different subjects was used. Among the approximately 430 genotyped donors, approximately 82% belonged to the genetic ancestry cluster associated with self-reported Caucasian donors. High-throughput TCR immunosequencing, statistical association of individual TCRs with disease status, and machine learning were combined to predict cytomegalovirus infection status. In a later genetic analysis, genome-wide SNP genotypes for about three fifths of the roughly 670 donors were used, and that subset was treated as a discovery cohort.

The method behind the library was the immunoSEQ multiplex PCR assay. A mixture of 60 forward primers for TCR Vbeta segments and 13 reverse primers for TCR Jbeta segments was used in the multiplex PCR. The CDR3 region of rearranged TCR beta genes was amplified from genomic DNA by a multiplex PCR assay. The Illumina HiSeq System was used to sequence the amplified TCR beta libraries as 87-base-pair reads. The authors' pipeline ran thus. In a later analysis, roughly 80 million unique TCR beta chains were counted across the roughly 610 repertoires, and around 10 million of these chains were shared by at least two donors. Raw reads were error-corrected and collapsed into unique sequences with a nearest-neighbor algorithm that merged closely related sequences to remove PCR and sequencing errors. Alignment of CDR3 sequences to IMGT reference sequences was used to assign V, D and J gene segments. For a sequence to be retained, a match of at least six nucleotides was required to both a V gene segment and a J gene segment. Rearrangements were classified as productive when the CDR3 lacked stop codons and remained in frame with V and J, and all other rearrangements were classified as non-productive. CDR3 was defined by IMGT convention, running from the second conserved V-encoded cysteine to the conserved J-encoded phenylalanine. In an earlier analysis of more than 550 of the donors, sequences lacking an unambiguous match to a single V gene segment were excluded. An earlier analysis of around 600 of the donors classified V segments as functional when productive rearrangements were above 56.7% and as segregating when the standard deviation between donors was above 5%. A statistical classification framework was developed to diagnose cytomegalovirus status using the catalog of TCR beta chain sequences. In a later analysis, TCR nucleotide sequences were compared against IMGT/GENE-DB human TR gene sequences so that V and J genes could be assigned. A later analysis assigned CDR3 sequences and most-parsimonious VDJ recombination scenarios with the TCRdist pipeline. In a later analysis, each TCR beta chain was defined by its CDR3 amino acid sequence together with its V-gene family, and reads lacking a unique V-gene family were excluded. A later analysis removed several hundred highly shared, low-generation-probability nucleotide sequences to deal with suspected cross-contamination and a sequencing artifact. In a later analysis, a clonal expansion index was calculated for each public chain from normalized within-repertoire ranks of inferred template counts. A later analysis computed generation probabilities with a VDJ recombination model fitted to out-of-frame rearrangements, and checked the results against IGoR. In a later analysis, TCR-TCR, TCR-HLA and TCR-CMV co-occurrence was scored with hypergeometric tests, and a repertoire-size bias correction was applied to TCR pairs. To estimate false discovery rates, a later analysis permuted the HLA or CMV assignments 20 times. In a later analysis, co-occurring TCRs were grouped using DBSCAN, and TCRdist sequence similarity was added for clustering within HLA-allele-positive subsets. Co-occurrence clustering excluded repertoires with fewer than 30,000 or more than 120,000 public chains, plus five with anomalous nucleotide sharing. Sourced from immuneACCESS, this table was stored by TCRdb with only in-frame sequences that have V and J called. A share of the clones is absent; for the studies checked, an unresolved V gene accounts for under half, and the remainder has no known explanation. The V and J calls and clone size come from that table; D and trimming were worked out from the DNA. For this sample the table gives some 140,000 clones, of which approximately 64% were detected only once. In total, the top ten clones hold around 2.5% of the sample.

The cohort consisted of 600 or so healthy bone marrow donors. Cohort members were all nominally healthy when sampled, although unrecorded immune exposures were likely present. The donor tested CMV seronegative, placing the donor among the 300 to 450 seronegative members of the cohort. A peripheral blood sample was collected from each donor, and TCR beta sequencing was performed on peripheral blood mononuclear cells. Genomic DNA extraction from the blood cell samples was performed with the Qiagen DNeasy Blood Extraction Kit. General findings and caveats noted by the study authors: A further reported finding was that TCR beta sequences accurately predicted the HLA-A and HLA-B alleles for most subjects in the first cohort. According to the authors, the approach could potentially be generalized to other disease states and immunological phenotypes. Because HLA typing was missing for some donors at each locus, association tests included only the typed subset. In a later analysis, HLA-associated TCR beta chains were found to be more clonally expanded and to have lower generation probabilities than equally common non-associated chains. A later analysis found that most CMV-associated TCR beta chains appeared HLA-restricted, with HLA associations seemingly driven largely by CMV exposure. Linkage disequilibrium might explain the correlated functional status among segregating V segments, but an unknown experimental factor could not be excluded. The study listed approximately 160 TCR beta chains as associated with cytomegalovirus. Specific HLA alleles were associated with 15,000 to 20,000 TCR beta sequences at a false discovery rate of 0.05 in a later analysis. A later genetic analysis associated a missense DCLRE1C variant with V-gene and J-gene trimming of TCR beta chains, and an independent cohort replicated the association. Some IMGT-functional V segments, including TRBV6-2 and TRBV6-3, could not be told apart with the 87-base-pair reads, so those segments were excluded. CMV serostatus was the only immune exposure information available for the cohort. Because counts were too low, 15 to 20 rarely observed V segments, including chromosome 9 orphons, were excluded from the earlier analysis of several hundred of the donors. While some public TCRs were present in many individuals, most TCR sequences turned up only very rarely across donors. According to a later analysis, TCR association rates differed among HLA loci, with DRB1 alleles showing the most associated TCRs and HLA-C alleles showing the fewest. When HLA alleles, especially DR and DQ, strongly co-occurred, attributing TCR associations to individual alleles was difficult. In vitro tests confirmed that a few of the cytomegalovirus-associated TCR beta chains recognize cytomegalovirus antigens. An earlier analysis of around 600 of the donors showed that most TCR beta V segments appeared in productive rearrangements either about 87% or about 30% of the time, which broadly matched IMGT annotations. Cytomegalovirus status was reported to be diagnosed by the classifier with high specificity and sensitivity in both the original and validation cohorts. A later analysis reported that several top co-occurrence clusters appeared linked to parvovirus B19, influenza, CMV and Epstein-Barr virus. A later genetic analysis reported fewer N-insertions in productive TCRs among donors in an Asian-associated ancestry cluster than the approximately 670-donor mean. The sequencing pipeline was judged likely to have produced a cluster of highly shared sequence variants as a technical artifact. Only TCR beta chains were sequenced in this cohort, and the absence of alpha or paired-chain data limited detectable features. The presence/absence analyses assumed that sequencing depth was roughly uniform across donors, and that assumption may not be true.

This clone has a single count. What this receptor recognizes is not known. Qualities for individual bases were not recorded, and no much larger clone is one base off. Per the germline V gene, MNHNS is the CDR1 and SASEGT is the CDR2. V trim: 10 bases; J trim: 4 bases; unmatched bases: 9. Counted from cysteine to phenylalanine, this CDR3 has 14 amino acids. The only DNA kept is the CDR3, 42 bases in frame from the first base. The chain employs TRBV6-1 and TRBJ1-2; 10 junctional bases match TRBD1. Sequenced sample: PBMCs. The source of this sequence is a woman between 35 and 50 years old in good health and CMV-seronegative. The CDR3 is CATAGQGFRYGYTF. The nucleotides read TGTGCCACCGCGGGACAGGGGTTTCGCTATGGCTACACCTTC.